One and the same sample provided the 28 T cell receptor beta chains below, sequenced in a study of a mutant IDH1 vaccine in newly diagnosed glioma. TCRdb's copy holds only in-frame clones and misses some; the assay was immunoSEQ multiplex PCR. The repertoire holds approximately 82,000 clones, with roughly 85% as singletons. Time point described: week 23, last vaccination. The investigators gave 300 ug of mutant IDH1 20-mer peptide in each vaccine dose, together with topical imiquimod. Their target antigens are unknown. The sample was PBMCs, taken from a glioma patient whose treatment included an IDH1 peptide vaccine. These receptors were taken from a woman in her fifties or sixties with glioma.

The rearrangement joins TRBV5-4 to TRBJ1-1; perhaps TRBD1 as D (6 bases). Trimming removed 0 bases at V and 0 bases at J, with 9 bases between. This CDR3 contains 15 residues. In germline, CDR1 is SGHNT, CDR2 YYREEE (reference sequence). DNA of the CDR3: TGTGCCAGCAGCTTGGGTACAGGGCTGAACACTGAAGCTTTCTTT. Translated, it gives CASSLGTGLNTEAFF.

The V and J genes are TRBV7-3 and TRBJ2-5, with unresolved D. The CDR3 sequence is 13 residues long. Germline V gene data show CDR1 as SGHTA and CDR2 as FQGTGA. The V end lost 5 bases, the J end lost 3 bases, and 10 bases lay between the germline ends. DNA for the CDR3: TGTGCCAGCAGCCTCCGACTCGAAGAGACCCAGTACTTC. Its translation: CASSLRLEETQYF.

The V gene is TRBV10-2, the J gene TRBJ2-7; TRBD2 might be the D (5 bases). CDR3 length: 14 residues. Germline CDR1 is WSHSY and CDR2 is SAAADI. V lost 4 bases and J 3 bases, leaving 13 bases between the germline ends. The DNA of the CDR3 is TGCGCCAGCAGTGGCCCGACGGGGAGCTACGAGCAGTACTTC. This codes for CASSGPTGSYEQYF.

The genes are TRBV5-1 and TRBJ1-1, with 8 bases aligning to TRBD1. V was pared by 4 bases and J by 1 base, with 3 bases of the junction left unmatched. Per germline, CDR1 SGHRS and CDR2 YFSETQ. CDR3 length equals 14 residues. In nucleotides, the CDR3 is TGCGCCAGCAGCACCGGACAGGGGAACACTGAAGCTTTCTTT. It yields the protein CASSTGQGNTEAFF.

The CDR3, as DNA: TGTGCCAGCAGCTCGGGACAGGGGGCTTTCGAGCAGTACTTC. Its translation: CASSSGQGAFEQYF. V gene TRBV6-1 combines with J gene TRBJ2-7; 12 nucleotides match TRBD1. Germline CDR1 is MNHNS and CDR2 is SASEGT. The V gene end was trimmed by 6 bases and the J gene end by 6 bases; junction bases not matched to a gene: 6. The CDR3 has 14 amino acids.

This chain connects TRBV6-5 to TRBJ2-2; no definite D call. The CDR3 spans 14 residues. CDR1 and CDR2 from the germline V gene are MNHEY and SVGAGI. V was trimmed by 2 bases and J by 2 bases, leaving 6 bases between them. The CDR3 loop is CASSYEHNTGELFF. The CDR3 region has the DNA TGTGCCAGCAGTTACGAACATAACACCGGGGAGCTGTTTTTT.

The chain uses TRBV9 and TRBJ2-4; D tentatively fits TRBD1 or TRBD2 (5 bases each). The germline gives CDR1 SGDLS, CDR2 YYNGEE. This CDR3 contains 14 residues. Trimming took 4 bases from V and 3 from J, leaving 11 bases between them. This CDR3 reads CASSPLGDKNIQYF. In DNA, the CDR3 is TGTGCCAGCAGCCCCCTGGGGGACAAAAACATTCAGTACTTC.

The rearrangement joins TRBV5-6 to TRBJ1-5; D not certain. Germline values: CDR1 SGHDT, CDR2 YYEEEE. V lost 2 bases and J 1 base, leaving 10 bases between the germline ends. The CDR3 extends over 15 amino acids. The DNA for the CDR3 is TGTGCCAGCAGCTTCCGGGCCCTAAGCAATCAGCCCCAGCATTTT. Amino acids: CASSFRALSNQPQHF.

This clone was counted once. The chain links TRBV5-8 to TRBJ2-5; no clear D gene. The germline V gene has CDR1 SGHTS and CDR2 YDEGEE. The CDR3 sequence is 13 residues long. Between the trimmed V and J ends, which lost 2 bases and 0 bases, there was a span of 5 bases. The CDR3 bases are TGTGCCAGCAGCTTCTGGGACCAAGAGACCCAGTACTTC. Translation gives CASSFWDQETQYF.

The chain has TRBV4-2 and TRBJ2-3, with 9 bases aligning to TRBD2. Germline CDR1 is LGHNA and CDR2 is YNFKEQ. The CDR3 is made up of 16 amino acids. Trimming removed 1 base from V and 4 bases from J; junction bases left unmatched: 6. The CDR3 DNA is TGTGCCAGCAGCCAAGTTTTAGCGGGAGTGGCAGATACGCAGTATTTT. Protein sequence: CASSQVLAGVADTQYF.

This rearrangement joins TRBV4-1 to TRBJ2-5, with 12 nucleotides matching TRBD2. The germline V gene encodes CDR1 MGHRA and CDR2 YSYEKL. The CDR3 totals 17 residues. The trim removed 4 bases at V and 5 bases at J, leaving 11 bases unmatched. CDR3 region: CASSPRTSGELRETQYF. CDR3 DNA sequence: TGCGCCAGCAGCCCTAGGACTAGCGGGGAACTGCGGGAGACCCAGTACTTC.

The chain links TRBV29-1 to TRBJ2-5; D is unresolved. The CDR3 is made up of 12 amino acids. Germline lookup yields CDR1 SQVTM and CDR2 ANQGSEA. Trimming pared 2 bases from V and 7 bases from J, leaving 11 bases between. The CDR3, as DNA: TGCAGCGTTGAAAGTGGAAGTGGGACCCAGTACTTC. This codes for CSVESGSGTQYF.

The chain has TRBV27 and TRBJ2-5, with 10 nucleotides matching TRBD2. Germline V CDR1 and CDR2: MNHEY, SMNVEV (reference sequence). Germline trimming cut 8 bases from V and 4 bases from J; bases unmatched to any gene: 4. This CDR3 has 13 residues. The CDR3 nucleotides are TGTGCCAGCCGGAGACTAGCGGGAGAGACCCAGTACTTC. Protein sequence: CASRRLAGETQYF.

Worth noting for this clone: The DNA is omitted, as the CDR3 cannot be located on it reliably, and the CDR3 follows TCRdb's listing. The chain uses TRBV21-1 and TRBJ1-1; the DNA was not used to check the table's D call, TRBD1. TRBV21-1 is noted as a pseudogene. The CDR3 numbers 15 amino acids, ends counted. The CDR3 is CASSKSVARGTEAFF.

The CDR3 DNA reads as TGCAGCGTTGACAACAGGGGGATAGATACGCAGTATTTT. This sequence encodes CSVDNRGIDTQYF. This chain uses TRBV29-1 with TRBJ2-3, with 8 bases aligning to TRBD1. This CDR3 contains 13 residues. V gave up 3 bases and J gave up 5 bases; unmatched junction bases: 4. Germline V gives CDR1 SQVTM, CDR2 ANQGSEA.

The V call is TRBV5-7, the J call TRBJ1-2; D not certain. TRBV5-7 is designated an ORF whose function remains uncertain. The CDR3 has 12 residues. Trimming took off 6 bases at V and 8 bases at J, with 14 bases between the two ends. CDR3 in amino acids: CASISLIGGYTF. The CDR3 bases are TGTGCCAGCATCTCCCTTATAGGAGGCTACACCTTC.

This clone was seen a handful of times. The rearrangement links TRBV6-5 to TRBJ1-5, with TRBD1 matching over 9 bases. V shed 6 bases and J 4 bases; nucleotides not matched to a gene: 7. This CDR3 is built from 15 residues. From germline, CDR1 is MNHEY and CDR2 SVGAGI. Written as DNA, the CDR3 is TGTGCCAGCAGATCCGGGACAGGGAGGAATCAGCCCCAGCATTTT. Translating it yields CASRSGTGRNQPQHF.

The chain has TRBV6-5 and TRBJ2-1; 9 nucleotides align to TRBD1. With 0 bases clipped from V and 8 bases from J, the junction kept 2 bases outside the gene matches. From germline, CDR1 is MNHEY and CDR2 SVGAGI. CDR3 length: 14 residues. The CDR3, as DNA: TGTGCCAGCAGTTACTCGGGACAGGGCCATGAGCAGTTCTTC. Residues: CASSYSGQGHEQFF.

CDR3 region: CASRERTGPMNTEAFF. In DNA form, the CDR3 reads TGTGCCAGCAGGGAACGGACAGGTCCCATGAACACTGAAGCTTTCTTT. This rearrangement joins TRBV6-1 to TRBJ1-1; TRBD1 matches 7 bases. Trimming removed 6 bases from V and 0 bases from J; junction bases left unmatched: 10. Germline values: CDR1 MNHNS, CDR2 SASEGT. The CDR3 contains 16 residues.

As regards this clone: The same CDR3 is also encoded by other DNA sequences in this sample. V usage is TRBV18 and J usage is TRBJ2-3; D unclear. The germline gives CDR1 KGHSH, CDR2 LQKENI. This CDR3 has 12 residues. Trimming shortened V by 3 bases and J by 0 bases, and 1 base separated the two germline ends. In DNA, the CDR3 is TGTGCCAGCTCACCGAGCACAGATACGCAGTATTTT. Its protein is CASSPSTDTQYF.

The rearrangement joins TRBV5-4 to TRBJ2-7; 8 nucleotides align to TRBD1. Germline trimming cut 4 bases from V and 6 bases from J; bases unmatched to any gene: 6. Germline CDR1 SGHNT, CDR2 YYREEE (reference sequence). This CDR3 spans 13 amino acids. CDR3 coding DNA: TGTGCCAGCAGCCTGGACAGGGCCGGCGAGCAGTACTTC. Translated, it gives CASSLDRAGEQYF.

This chain connects TRBV9 to TRBJ2-1; tentative D call: TRBD2 (6 bases). The CDR3 spans 15 residues. V was pared by 0 bases and J by 3 bases, with 10 bases between. CDR1 SGDLS and CDR2 YYNGEE come from the germline V gene. The CDR3 DNA is TGTGCCAGCAGCGTAGGTGGAGGGAACTACAATGAGCAGTTCTTC. Protein: CASSVGGGNYNEQFF.

The chain couples TRBV7-9 to TRBJ1-2, with D possibly being TRBD1 (6 bases). Per germline, CDR1 SEHNR and CDR2 FQNEAQ (reference sequence). V lost 5 bases and J lost 2, with 21 bases in between. The CDR3 runs to 17 residues. The CDR3 DNA sequence: TGTGCCAGCAGCCGGCCTGGGACACCGGACCCCAACTATGGCTACACCTTC. It is translated as CASSRPGTPDPNYGYTF. Full variable domain (rest looked up from reference TRBV7-9 and TRBJ1-2): DTGVSQNPRHKITKRGQNVTFRCDPISEHNRLYWYRQTLGQGPEFLTYFQNEAQLEKSRLLSDRFSAERPKGSFSTLEIQRTEQGDSAMYLCASSRPGTPDPNYGYTFGSGTRLTVV.

This clone was counted once. The V call is TRBV28, the J call TRBJ1-2; no reliable D call. The V gene's germline CDR1 is MDHEN and CDR2 SYDVKM. The V gene lost 7 bases and the J gene lost 4 bases, with 10 bases spanning the gap. The CDR3 consists of 12 residues. In DNA form, the CDR3 reads TGTGCCAGCATTAGGTCAGGCTATGGCTACACCTTC. Encoded protein: CASIRSGYGYTF.

The genes are TRBV13 and TRBJ1-4; possible D gene TRBD1, 6 bases. CDR1 is PRHDT, CDR2 FYEKMQ, per germline (reference sequence). This CDR3 spans 17 amino acids. Trimming removed 5 bases at V and 0 bases at J, with 16 bases between. As DNA, the CDR3 is TGTGCCAGCAGCCCTCGTGCACAGGGCGCAACTAATGAAAAACTGTTTTTT. This translates into CASSPRAQGATNEKLFF.

This clone appeared once. The rearrangement links TRBV15 to TRBJ1-5, with D hard to call. From germline, CDR1 is LNHNV and CDR2 YYDKDF (reference sequence). This CDR3 has 15 amino acids. V gave up 1 base and J gave up 5 bases, with 12 bases separating them. CDR3 DNA: TGTGCCACCAGCAGAGCGGATAGGGCCGATCAGCCCCAGCATTTT. This codes for CATSRADRADQPQHF.

CDR3 DNA: TGTGCCAGCAGTGAAGTCTACCCGGGGCTGGCCTATGGCTACACCTTC. Its translation is CASSEVYPGLAYGYTF. The chain uses TRBV6-1 and TRBJ1-2, with D possibly being TRBD1 (5 bases). V gave up 1 base and J gave up 4 bases, with 16 bases separating them. Germline loops: CDR1 MNHNS, CDR2 SASEGT. The CDR3 is 16 amino acids.

V is TRBV25-1 and J is TRBJ1-5; the D is unclear. This CDR3 has 13 amino acids. The V end lost 2 bases, the J end lost 6 bases, and 8 bases lay between the germline ends. Germline values: CDR1 MGHDK, CDR2 SYGVNS. CDR3 DNA: TGTGCCAGCAGTGAAAACGTGGGTCAGCCCCAGCATTTT. Residues: CASSENVGQPQHF.